This TCR beta chain was sequenced during a study of shared T cell receptors in the human thymus (dated by TCRdb to the early 2020s). Regarding the complete study: The study examined how self-reactive, shared T-cell receptor alpha chains are generated in the human thymus.

Libraries were built with the immunoSEQ multiplex PCR assay. TCRdb retrieved this table from immuneACCESS and kept in-frame rearrangements only. Not all clones are present; in checked studies, unresolved V genes account for under half, and no reason is known for the remainder. Present in this sample are over 650,000 clones, around 87% of which were seen just once. 0.0094% of the sample lies in the top ten. CDR1 and CDR2 were assigned from the germline V gene as MGHRA and YSYEKL. The CDR3 covers 14 residues, taking in both the cysteine and the phenylalanine. This entry keeps only the CDR3 DNA: 42 bases, framed from base 1. Trimming costs V 3 bases and J 0 bases, and their ends lie 6 bases apart. A note on this clone: Its antigen specificity is not known. The input lacks base qualities; no much larger clone sits a single base away. Other nucleotide sequences in the sample specify the same CDR3.

This sample was also put to use in a study of human thymus T cells. As noted in the second study: Donors were immunologically healthy infants undergoing open corrective cardiac surgery for congenital heart defects in Finland. Thymus tissue was obtained as surgical resects removed during corrective cardiac surgery. Both the thymic and the peripheral blood repertoires appeared to show biased V and J gene segment usage. According to the related research, thymic TCR repertoires were highly overlapping among unrelated individuals. The study described the TCR alpha and beta repertoires in roughly 8 infant thymus samples and a handful of matching peripheral blood samples. The infant donors were about 7 to 250 days old, and the cohort included six males and two females. Thymocytes were released mechanically from tissue and stored at -70 °C as pellets of 10-30 million cells. A QIAsymphony instrument was used to extract genomic DNA from the frozen cell pellets. TCRB and TCRAD loci were amplified from a standardized quantity of quality-controlled genomic DNA using the immunoSEQ multiplex PCR assay. Amplicons spanned the V(D)J region at a length sufficient to cover the CDR3 and identify V and J genes. Through the commercial immunoSEQ service, the amplicons were sequenced on an Illumina platform. Primer bias and sequencing errors were corrected as previously described, and TCRAD and TCRB were defined on the basis of the IMGT database. immunoSEQ Analyzer 3.0 and VDJTools were used for repertoire analysis, which covered basic statistics, V/J segment usage, diversity estimates, rarefaction and pairwise overlap. To estimate diversity, the Chao1, ChaoE, Efron-Thisted, Shannon and inverse Simpson indices were applied, and diversity was also estimated on datasets down-sampled to the smallest sample. For repertoire overlap, CDR3 nucleotide sequence, V gene and J gene had to match strictly, and clustering was done by Jaccard-based multidimensional scaling. On average, thymus samples gave 800,000 or so unique TCRB clonotypes, whereas blood samples gave some 84,000.

Input material: thymocytes. The receptor's source is a boy under two years old with a congenital heart defect. Donor details come from another sample of the same person, matched by shared clones. The rearranged chain carries TRBV4-1 and TRBJ2-4, with TRBD2 perhaps the D gene, on 6 matching bases. The CDR3: CASSQGLAKNIQYF. The DNA sequence is as follows: TGCGCCAGCAGCCAGGGACTAGCCAAAAACATTCAGTACTTC.